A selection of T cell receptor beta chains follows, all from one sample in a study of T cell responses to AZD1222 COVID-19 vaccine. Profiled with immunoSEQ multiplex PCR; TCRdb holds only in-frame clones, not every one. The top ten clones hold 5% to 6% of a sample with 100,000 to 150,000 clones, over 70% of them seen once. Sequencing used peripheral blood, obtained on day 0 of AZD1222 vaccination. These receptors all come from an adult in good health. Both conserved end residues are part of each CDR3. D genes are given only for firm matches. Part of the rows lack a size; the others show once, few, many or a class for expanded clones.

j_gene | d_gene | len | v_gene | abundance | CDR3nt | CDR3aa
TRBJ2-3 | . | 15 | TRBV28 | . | TGTGCCAGCAGTTTTAGCGGTCCGAAAGGAGATACGCAGTATTTT | CASSFSGPKGDTQYF
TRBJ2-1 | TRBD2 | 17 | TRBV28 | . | TGTGCCAGCAGTTTAGCCAGCTTAGCGGGAGGAATCAATGAGCAGTTCTTC | CASSLASLAGGINEQFF
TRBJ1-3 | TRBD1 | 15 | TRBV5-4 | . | TGTGCCAGCAGCCCCGGGACAGGGGCAGGAAACACCATATATTTT | CASSPGTGAGNTIYF
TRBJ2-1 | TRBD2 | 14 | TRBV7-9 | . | TGTGCCAGCAGTCTAACTAGCGGAGTCAATGAGCAGTTCTTC | CASSLTSGVNEQFF
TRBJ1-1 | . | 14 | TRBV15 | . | TGTGCCACCAGCAGAGATAGGGGGACCGATGAAGCTTTCTTT | CATSRDRGTDEAFF
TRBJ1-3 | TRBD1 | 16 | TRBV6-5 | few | TGTGCCAGCAGTTACGGGACAGGGTACAATGGAAACACCATATATTTT | CASSYGTGYNGNTIYF
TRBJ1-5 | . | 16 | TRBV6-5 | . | TGTGCCAGCAGTTACTCAGAGGGGGACACTAGTTTGCTCCAGCATTTT | CASSYSEGDTSLLQHF
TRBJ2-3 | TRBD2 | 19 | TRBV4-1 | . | TGCGCCAGCAGCCTGGGACTAGCGGGAGGGCACGAGTCTTCAGATACGCAGTATTTT | CASSLGLAGGHESSDTQYF
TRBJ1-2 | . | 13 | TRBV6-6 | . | TGTGCCAGCAGCCCTCCCCCGAGGGGTGGCTACACCTTC | CASSPPPRGGYTF
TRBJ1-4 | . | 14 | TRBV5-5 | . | TGTGCCAGCAGCTTGTCGGGGACTAATGAAAAACTGTTTTTT | CASSLSGTNEKLFF
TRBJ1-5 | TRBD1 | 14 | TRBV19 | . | TGTGCCACCTCCGGGACAGGGAGGTCGGAGCCCCAGCATTTT | CATSGTGRSEPQHF
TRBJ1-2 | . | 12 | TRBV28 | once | TGTGCCAGCAGTCGAGGGGTTTATGGCTACACCTTC | CASSRGVYGYTF
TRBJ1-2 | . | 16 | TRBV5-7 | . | TGTGCCAGCAGCTTGCTCCGTGCGAATGGGGACTATGGCTACACCTTC | CASSLLRANGDYGYTF
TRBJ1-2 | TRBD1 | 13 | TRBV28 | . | TGTGCCAGCAGCACGACAGGGAACTATGGCTACACCTTC | CASSTTGNYGYTF
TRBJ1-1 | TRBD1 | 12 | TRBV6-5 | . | TGTGCCAGCCGGGACAGGGCCACTGAAGCTTTCTTT | CASRDRATEAFF
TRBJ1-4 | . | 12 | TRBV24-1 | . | TGTGCCACCATGAGCGGTAATGAAAAACTGTTTTTT | CATMSGNEKLFF
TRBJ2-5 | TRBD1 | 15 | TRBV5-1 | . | TGCGCCAGCAGCTTGGCCCCGGGACAGCAAGAGACCCAGTACTTC | CASSLAPGQQETQYF
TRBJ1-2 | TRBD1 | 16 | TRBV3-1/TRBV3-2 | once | TGTGCCAGCAGCCAAGAAGGAGGGGGCTCTAACTATGGCTACACCTTC | CASSQEGGGSNYGYTF
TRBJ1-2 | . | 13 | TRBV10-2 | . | TGCGCCAGCAGTGATCAGGGACACTATGGCTACACCTTC | CASSDQGHYGYTF
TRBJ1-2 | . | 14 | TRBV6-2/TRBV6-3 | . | TGTGCCAGCAGTTACTCGGGGCCAACGAGGGGCTACACCTTC | CASSYSGPTRGYTF